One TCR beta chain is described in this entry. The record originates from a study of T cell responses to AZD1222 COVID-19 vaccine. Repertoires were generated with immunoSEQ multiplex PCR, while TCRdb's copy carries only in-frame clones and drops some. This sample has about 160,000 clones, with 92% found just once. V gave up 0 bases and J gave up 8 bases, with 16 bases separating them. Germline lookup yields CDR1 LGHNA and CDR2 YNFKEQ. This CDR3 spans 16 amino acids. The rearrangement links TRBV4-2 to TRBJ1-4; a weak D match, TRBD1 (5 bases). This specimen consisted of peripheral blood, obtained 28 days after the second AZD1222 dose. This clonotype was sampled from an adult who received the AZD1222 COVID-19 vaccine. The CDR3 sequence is CASSQDIRGGREKLFF. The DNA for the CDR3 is TGTGCCAGCAGCCAAGATATAAGGGGAGGAAGGGAAAAACTGTTTTTT.